A selection of T cell receptor beta chains follows, all from one sample in a study of blood T cell repertoires in COVID-19. Some clones are missing from TCRdb's copy, which holds only in-frame ones; the method was immunoSEQ multiplex PCR. The table records approximately 50,000 clones, 90% of them present only once. The sequencing sample was made of peripheral blood. All receptors derive from a middle-aged man with acute or convalescent COVID-19. The CDR3 runs from the conserved cysteine through the conserved F or W. The D gene is left open where the match is weak.

d_call	v_call	j_call	cdr3_aa
TRBD1	TRBV14	TRBJ2-7	CASSRGPGGYEQYF
NA	TRBV24-1	TRBJ2-1	CAPRLRRGNEQFF
TRBD2	TRBV24-1	TRBJ2-1	CATSEGTSGNNEQFF
TRBD1	TRBV6-5	TRBJ1-4	CASSLTGANEKLFF
TRBD1	TRBV9	TRBJ1-1	CASQGQGGTEAFF
TRBD2	TRBV7-6	TRBJ2-7	CASSFSGSSYEQYF
NA	TRBV11-2	TRBJ2-3	CASSLAGTDTQYF
NA	TRBV15	TRBJ2-6	CATRQSGANVLTF
NA	TRBV5-1	TRBJ2-3	CASSPTRFSQDTQYF
TRBD1	TRBV18	TRBJ1-4	CASSLFSGTGGLATNEKLFF
NA	TRBV3-1/TRBV3-2	TRBJ1-1	CASTFEGRAFF
TRBD1	TRBV24-1	TRBJ2-3	CATSDRQGAVTDTQYF
NA	TRBV5-5	TRBJ2-5	CASRKGSYQETQYF
NA	TRBV18	TRBJ2-7	CASSPGAQTYEQYF
TRBD1	TRBV7-3	TRBJ2-7	CASSAGQGRPQYF
NA	TRBV3-1/TRBV3-2	TRBJ1-6	CASSQKGWNSPLHF
NA	TRBV2	TRBJ2-5	CASYRDTKETQYF
NA	TRBV21-1	TRBJ2-7	CARPHGSGYEQYF
NA	TRBV27	TRBJ1-5	CASSGPGSQPQHF
TRBD1	TRBV30	TRBJ1-5	CAWSNLGQVNQPQHF
NA	TRBV4-1	TRBJ1-1	CASSPIGGAMNTEAFF
TRBD1	TRBV10-1	TRBJ1-1	CASSRTGETEAFF
NA	TRBV9	TRBJ2-7	CASSPARSSYEQYF
NA	TRBV6-5	TRBJ1-3	CASSYGGDSGNTIYF
TRBD2	TRBV18	TRBJ2-1	CASSPQLAGGQFGNEQFF
NA	TRBV13	TRBJ2-7	CASSLGVFSYEQYF
TRBD1	TRBV10-1	TRBJ1-5	CASRRTGGYQPQHF
NA	TRBV4-2	TRBJ2-2	CASSQDGTGRMNTGELFF
TRBD2	TRBV7-9	TRBJ2-3	CASSLTSGRKGRQYF
TRBD1	TRBV19	TRBJ1-4	CASSSTGGEKLFF
NA	TRBV6-5	TRBJ2-7	CASSYRGTGSYEQYF
NA	TRBV5-1	TRBJ2-5	CASSLDGLQETQYF
NA	TRBV19	TRBJ1-2	CASSIDGGSGGYTF
NA	TRBV10-3	TRBJ1-2	CAISEVGAKTNYGYTF
TRBD2	TRBV11-3	TRBJ2-5	CASSYGLAGVGETQYF
TRBD2	TRBV3-1/TRBV3-2	TRBJ2-5	CASSHTQRGLAGEETQYF
TRBD1	TRBV19	TRBJ1-5	CASKGDRVMDQPQHF